The entry below describes one TCR beta chain. No antigen is known for it. This sample stems from a study of shared clonotypes between healthy human individuals. Whole-study findings and limits: Some clonotypes were shared by all four sorted-subset donors, while others were not shared. The non-shared ones had lower generation probabilities than the shared ones.

Execution of the assay was at deep level. Profiling relied on immunoSEQ multiplex PCR, and the TCRdb table lists in-frame clones only, not all of them. This sample yields 2 million to 2.5 million clones, of which approximately 94% are seen a single time; roughly 0.13% belongs to the top ten. The V and J ends lost 0 bases and 5 bases respectively, with 10 bases between them. Germline assignment: CDR1 MGHDK and CDR2 SYGVNS. The CDR3 is 14 residues long. The sample comprised naive CD4+ T cells sorted from blood. The subset is: CD45RA+ positively selected. This clonotype originated in a man aged 18 to 35 in good health. The rearrangement uses TRBV25-1 and TRBJ2-5; D remains unclear. DNA of the CDR3: TGTGCCAGCAGTGAATATTTGCTCGCGGAGACCCAGTACTTC. Translation: CASSEYLLAETQYF.